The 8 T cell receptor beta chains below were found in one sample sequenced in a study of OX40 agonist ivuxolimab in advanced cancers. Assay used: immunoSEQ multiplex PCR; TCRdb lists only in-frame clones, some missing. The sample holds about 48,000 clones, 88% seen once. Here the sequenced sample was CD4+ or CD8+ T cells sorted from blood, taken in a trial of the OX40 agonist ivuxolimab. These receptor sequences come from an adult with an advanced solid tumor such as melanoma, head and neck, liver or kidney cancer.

CDR3 nucleotide sequence: TGTGCCAGTAGTATGCGGGACAGGGCCCACGAGCAGTACTTC. Its protein is CASSMRDRAHEQYF. The chain joins TRBV19 to TRBJ2-5, with 9 positions matching TRBD1. Matching the DNA end better, TRBJ2-7 makes the J call doubtful. The CDR3 is made up of 14 amino acids. Per germline, CDR1 LNHDA and CDR2 SQIVND (reference sequence).

CDR3 in amino acids: CASSDVQGNLYNEQFF. DNA of the CDR3: TGTGCCAGCAGTGATGTCCAGGGTAATCTCTACAATGAGCAGTTCTTC. V gene TRBV2 combines with J gene TRBJ2-1; the D gene is possibly TRBD1 (5 bases). CDR1 SNHLY and CDR2 FYNNEI come from the germline V gene. V lost 3 bases, J lost 3 bases, and 15 bases lay in between. The CDR3 has 16 amino acids. The full variable domain, with the rest looked up from reference TRBV2 and TRBJ2-1, is EPEVTQTPSHQVTQMGQEVILRCVPISNHLYFYWYRQILGQKVEFLVSFYNNEISEKSEIFDDQFSVERPDGSNFTLKIRSTKLEDSAMYFCASSDVQGNLYNEQFFGPGTRLTVL.

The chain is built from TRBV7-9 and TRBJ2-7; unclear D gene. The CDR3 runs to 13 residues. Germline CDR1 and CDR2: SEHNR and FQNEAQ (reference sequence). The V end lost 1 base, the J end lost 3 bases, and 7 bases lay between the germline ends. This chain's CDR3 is CASSLDGLYEQYF. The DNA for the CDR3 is TGTGCCAGCAGCTTAGATGGTCTCTACGAGCAGTACTTC.

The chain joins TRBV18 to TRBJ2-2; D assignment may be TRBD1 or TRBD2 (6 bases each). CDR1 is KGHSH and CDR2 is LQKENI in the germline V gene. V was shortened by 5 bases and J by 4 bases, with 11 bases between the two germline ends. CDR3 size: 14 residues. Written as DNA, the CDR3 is TGTGCCAGCTCAAGACTAGGGGGCACCGGGGAGCTGTTTTTT. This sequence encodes CASSRLGGTGELFF.

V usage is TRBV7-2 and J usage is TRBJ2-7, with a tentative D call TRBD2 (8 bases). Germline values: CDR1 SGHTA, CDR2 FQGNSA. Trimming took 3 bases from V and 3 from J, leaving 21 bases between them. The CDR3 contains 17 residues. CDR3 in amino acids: CASSFGRGPFFIYEQYF. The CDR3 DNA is TGTGCCAGCAGCTTCGGGAGGGGGCCTTTCTTCATCTACGAGCAGTACTTC.

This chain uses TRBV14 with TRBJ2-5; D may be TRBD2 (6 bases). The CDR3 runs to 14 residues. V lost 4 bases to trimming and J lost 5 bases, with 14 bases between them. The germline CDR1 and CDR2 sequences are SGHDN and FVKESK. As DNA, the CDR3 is TGTGCCAGCAGCCGTAGACTAGTCTGGGAGACCCAGTACTTC. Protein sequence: CASSRRLVWETQYF. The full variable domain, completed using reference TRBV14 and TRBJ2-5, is EAGVTQFPSHSVIEKGQTVTLRCDPISGHDNLYWYRRVMGKEIKFLLHFVKESKQDESGMPNNRFLAERTGGTYSTLKVQPAELEDSGVYFCASSRRLVWETQYFGPGTRLLVL.

The CDR3 here is CASSVGFYGYTF. CDR3 nucleotides: TGTGCCAGCAGTGTAGGGTTCTATGGCTACACCTTC. This sequence joins TRBV6-1 and TRBJ1-2; D gene uncertain. Trimming shortened V by 4 bases and J by 4 bases, and 7 bases separated the two germline ends. The CDR3 consists of 12 residues. Germline values: CDR1 MNHNS, CDR2 SASEGT.

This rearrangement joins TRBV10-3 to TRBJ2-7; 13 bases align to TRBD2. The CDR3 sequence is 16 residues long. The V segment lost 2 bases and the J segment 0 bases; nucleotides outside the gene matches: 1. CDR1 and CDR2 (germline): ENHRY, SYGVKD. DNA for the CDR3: TGTGCCATCAGTGAGGGACTAGCGGGGGCCTCCTACGAGCAGTACTTC. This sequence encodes CAISEGLAGASYEQYF.